Here is one TCR beta chain with its context. The antigen remains undetermined. These data come from a study of T cell repertoires in cytomegalovirus infection. Trimming stripped 9 bases from V and 4 bases from J, with 10 bases between. Germline CDR1 is LNHDA and CDR2 is SQIVND (reference sequence). CDR3 length equals 12 residues. TCRdb ran MiXCR on the reads and lists one entry per CDR3 protein. The sample lists about 58,000 distinct CDR3 sequences, over 15% occurring once. Broader study findings: CMV-specific TCR beta clonotypes restricted by HLA-C were the ones dominating the ex vivo response.

The chain carries TRBV19 and TRBJ2-1; perhaps D is TRBD1 or TRBD2 (5 bases each). This receptor was obtained from a human donor in good health (CMV status not recorded). Some clones in this sample may be carry-over from other donors' samples. The sequencing used CD8+ T cells from cultured PBMCs, collected from culture after CMV antigen stimulation. The chain's CDR3 is CASRDPYNEQFF. The DNA of the CDR3 is TGTGCCAGCCGGGACCCGTACAATGAGCAGTTCTTC.